A selection of T cell receptor beta chains follows, all from one sample in a study of cytomegalovirus exposure and HLA in healthy donors. Using immunoSEQ multiplex PCR, the repertoire was profiled, and TCRdb retains in-frame clones only, with some absent. The sample gives 95,000 to 150,000 clones, nearly 80% of which show up once; 2.5% to 3.5% is in the top ten. Specimen: PBMCs. The origin of the receptors is a woman aged 25 to 39 in good health and CMV-seropositive. CDR3s include the opening cysteine and the closing phenylalanine or tryptophan. A D gene is named only where the DNA matches it firmly. Some rows have no size entry. The others give once, few or many, or a class for an expanded clone.

length	V	D	J	size	CDR3	DNA
15	TRBV6-1	NA	TRBJ1-3	NA	CASSDQDISGNTIYF	TGTGCCAGCAGTGATCAGGATATCTCTGGAAACACCATATATTTT
14	TRBV4-1	TRBD1	TRBJ1-2	NA	CASSQTGTGDGYTF	TGCGCCAGCAGCCAAACCGGGACAGGGGATGGCTACACCTTC
14	TRBV5-6	NA	TRBJ2-3	NA	CASSPGPSTDTQYF	TGTGCCAGCAGCCCAGGTCCTAGCACAGATACGCAGTATTTT
15	TRBV4-1	NA	TRBJ2-5	NA	CASSQVASQQETQYF	TGCGCCAGCAGCCAAGTGGCTAGTCAGCAGGAGACCCAGTACTTC
20	TRBV2	TRBD1	TRBJ1-6	few	CASSDDRGEYISQGNSPLHF	TGTGCCAGCAGCGACGACAGGGGGGAGTATATCAGCCAGGGAAATTCACCCCTCCACTTT
14	TRBV28	NA	TRBJ1-1	NA	CASSGGRGGTEAFF	TGTGCCAGCAGTGGCGGGAGGGGGGGAACTGAAGCTTTCTTT
15	TRBV28	NA	TRBJ1-2	few	CASSHTGKVKYGYTF	TGTGCCAGCAGTCACACAGGGAAAGTTAAGTATGGCTACACCTTC
14	TRBV5-6	TRBD1	TRBJ2-7	NA	CASLRQGAPYEQYF	TGTGCCAGCCTACGACAGGGGGCCCCCTACGAGCAGTACTTC
13	TRBV19	NA	TRBJ1-4	few	CASQTATNEKLFF	TGTGCCAGCCAGACAGCAACTAATGAAAAACTGTTTTTT
16	TRBV9	TRBD2	TRBJ2-3	few	CASSVGGRGGTDTQYF	TGTGCCAGCAGCGTAGGTGGTCGGGGGGGCACAGATACGCAGTATTTT
19	TRBV7-6	TRBD1	TRBJ2-6	NA	CASSSRYRGTYSGANVLTF	TGTGCCAGCAGCTCCCGCTACAGGGGGACGTACTCTGGGGCCAACGTCCTGACTTTC
14	TRBV11-2	TRBD1	TRBJ1-1	few	CASRTTRGATEAFF	TGTGCCAGCAGGACAACCAGGGGGGCAACTGAAGCTTTCTTT
15	TRBV4-3	TRBD2	TRBJ2-7	medium-sized	CASSQGAGGAYEQYF	TGCGCCAGCAGCCAAGGGGCGGGGGGCGCCTACGAGCAGTACTTC
16	TRBV14	TRBD1	TRBJ2-7	NA	CASSHDPGTVNYEQYF	TGTGCCAGCAGCCACGACCCCGGGACAGTGAACTACGAGCAGTACTTC
13	TRBV6-5	TRBD2	TRBJ2-7	NA	CASRGLDIYEQYF	TGTGCCAGCAGGGGACTAGATATCTACGAGCAGTACTTC
16	TRBV7-2	TRBD1	TRBJ1-2	once	CASSRDSTLSNYGYTF	TGTGCCAGCAGCCGGGACAGCACACTTTCTAACTATGGCTACACCTTC
15	TRBV9	NA	TRBJ2-1	NA	CASSGDRLSYNEQFF	TGTGCCAGCAGCGGAGACAGACTCTCCTACAATGAGCAGTTCTTC
12	TRBV6-5	NA	TRBJ1-1	NA	CASSETGLEAFF	TGTGCCAGCAGTGAAACGGGACTTGAAGCTTTCTTT
13	TRBV27	NA	TRBJ1-2	NA	CASSFAANYGYTF	TGTGCCAGCAGTTTCGCAGCTAACTATGGCTACACCTTC
15	TRBV5-1	TRBD1	TRBJ2-7	NA	CASSQGLTGAYEQYF	TGCGCCAGCAGCCAGGGACTGACAGGGGCGTACGAGCAGTACTTC
12	TRBV28	TRBD1	TRBJ1-2	NA	CASSLQGAGYTF	TGTGCCAGCAGTTTACAGGGGGCTGGCTACACCTTC
13	TRBV19	NA	TRBJ2-5	NA	CASSIEWSTTQYF	TGTGCCAGTAGTATCGAATGGAGTACGACCCAGTACTTC
16	TRBV7-2	TRBD1	TRBJ1-6	once	CASSSTGISGNSPLHF	TGTGCCAGCAGCTCGACAGGGATCAGTGGTAATTCACCCCTCCACTTT
16	TRBV5-1	TRBD1	TRBJ2-7	few	CASSVIPGQVFYEQYF	TGCGCCAGCAGCGTGATCCCGGGACAGGTGTTTTACGAGCAGTACTTC
16	TRBV27	TRBD2	TRBJ2-3	NA	CASSSRLAGSTDTQYF	TGTGCCAGCAGTTCCCGACTAGCGGGGAGCACAGATACGCAGTATTTT
15	TRBV6-6	NA	TRBJ1-6	NA	CASTPGRGADSPLHF	TGTGCCAGCACCCCGGGCCGCGGGGCAGATTCACCCCTCCACTTT
16	TRBV9	NA	TRBJ2-3	NA	CASSVGWAPSTDTQYF	TGTGCCAGCAGCGTAGGGTGGGCCCCAAGCACAGATACGCAGTATTTT
14	TRBV11-2	NA	TRBJ1-5	few	CASSPNGLNQPQHF	TGTGCCAGCAGCCCGAACGGACTCAATCAGCCCCAGCATTTT
17	TRBV5-1	NA	TRBJ2-3	NA	CASSLAGRPGPEGTQYF	TGCGCCAGCAGCTTGGCGGGTAGGCCAGGACCAGAGGGTACGCAGTATTTT
14	TRBV5-1	TRBD1	TRBJ2-4	NA	CASSLPGQGNIQYF	TGCGCCAGCAGCCTCCCGGGACAGGGAAACATTCAGTACTTC
14	TRBV29-1	NA	TRBJ2-1	NA	CSGGGTENYNEQFF	TGCAGCGGGGGCGGGACAGAAAACTACAATGAGCAGTTCTTC
15	TRBV6-5	NA	TRBJ1-6	NA	CASSPGTSSNSPLHF	TGTGCCAGCAGCCCCGGGACAAGCTCTAATTCACCCCTCCACTTT
16	TRBV9	NA	TRBJ2-5	few	CASSVGPSRIGETQYF	TGTGCCAGCAGCGTAGGGCCTAGCCGGATAGGAGAGACCCAGTACTTC
15	TRBV5-1	TRBD1	TRBJ1-2	NA	CASSWDRSQLYGYTF	TGCGCCAGCAGCTGGGACAGGAGTCAGCTCTATGGCTACACCTTC
13	TRBV6-8	NA	TRBJ2-1	NA	CASRGAEFGEQFF	TGTGCCAGCAGAGGAGCTGAGTTCGGTGAGCAGTTCTTC
15	TRBV19	NA	TRBJ1-5	NA	CASSKLGAGNQPQHF	TGTGCCAGTAGTAAGTTAGGCGCGGGCAATCAGCCCCAGCATTTT
15	TRBV9	NA	TRBJ2-2	few	CASSVVGYSTGELFF	TGTGCCAGCAGCGTTGTGGGCTATAGCACCGGGGAGCTGTTTTTT
14	TRBV28	NA	TRBJ2-2	NA	CASSRDSITGELFF	TGTGCCAGCAGTCGAGACAGTATCACCGGGGAGCTGTTTTTT
18	TRBV5-1	NA	TRBJ1-3	NA	CASSPSPAGGVLGNTIYF	TGCGCCAGCAGCCCATCCCCGGCGGGGGGAGTACTTGGAAACACCATATATTTT
13	TRBV30	NA	TRBJ1-4	once	CAWSVALEEKLFF	TGTGCCTGGAGTGTAGCGTTAGAGGAAAAACTGTTTTTT
19	TRBV4-2	TRBD2	TRBJ2-6	once	CASSQESRGGKSGANVLTF	TGTGCCAGCAGCCAAGAAAGCCGGGGGGGCAAGTCTGGGGCCAACGTCCTGACTTTC